Presented here are 8 T cell receptor beta chains from one specimen sequenced in a study of regulatory T cells in long-lasting Graves disease. CDR3 regions were amplified by Arm-PCR using iRepertoire HTBI primers to build TCR beta libraries. TCRdb reprocessed the multiplex PCR reads via MiXCR and lists one record per CDR3 protein. The sample yields over 650,000 distinct CDR3 sequences, 25% to 35% seen once. Specified time point: persistent/refractory GD, antithyroid drugs over 5 years with positive TRAb. Making the TCR library involved RNA that had been extracted from PBMCs. The starting material was peripheral blood mononuclear cells (PBMCs), obtained when the disease was refractory, from a patient treated with antithyroid drugs. These TCRs come from a female donor with Graves disease.

The chain employs TRBV3-1 and TRBJ2-5; 11 nucleotides agree with TRBD2. The CDR3 is 18 residues long. Losses at the gene ends were 2 bases for V and 5 bases for J; bases not matched to a gene: 13. Looked up from germline, CDR1 is LGHDT and CDR2 is YNNKEL (reference sequence). CDR3 coding DNA: TGTGCCAGCAGCCAAAGGTTTAATAGCGGGAGGGCGCGTGAGACCCAGTACTTC. It specifies CASSQRFNSGRARETQYF.

This clonotype occurred many times. The rearrangement links TRBV2 to TRBJ2-5, with D possibly being TRBD1 or TRBD2 (6 bases each). The CDR3 length is 16 residues. Germline CDR1 is SNHLY and CDR2 is FYNNEI. With 3 bases removed from V and 1 base from J, the gap between germline ends came to 15 bases. The CDR3 DNA is TGTGCCAGCAGTGAGATGTTGAGGGGGGTCCAAGAGACCCAGTACTTC. Protein: CASSEMLRGVQETQYF.

The gene calls are TRBV12-3 or TRBV12-4 and TRBJ1-1, with D unclear. Trimming removed 5 bases at V and 4 bases at J, with 14 bases between. This CDR3 has 14 amino acids. The CDR3 region is CASSASLGSTEAFF. The CDR3 DNA follows: TGTGCCAGCAGTGCCTCCCTGGGGAGCACTGAAGCTTTCTTT.

This clonotype was counted at least ten times. CDR3 residues: CASSFRGRGSNQPQHF. As DNA, the CDR3 is TGTGCCAGCAGTTTTAGGGGCAGGGGCAGCAATCAGCCCCAGCATTTT. This chain joins TRBV28 and TRBJ1-5, with a tentative D call TRBD1 (6 bases). CDR1 is MDHEN and CDR2 is SYDVKM in the germline V gene. CDR3 length: 16 amino acids. Deletions cut 3 bases from V and 1 base from J, with 13 bases between.

The chain is built from TRBV20-1 and TRBJ1-3; D is undetermined. Germline V gives CDR1 DFQATT, CDR2 SNEGSKA (reference sequence). V dropped 3 bases and J dropped 1 base, with 7 bases sitting between them. The CDR3 loop spans 13 amino acids. CDR3 residues: CSASLPSGNTIYF. In DNA, the CDR3 is TGCAGTGCTAGCCTTCCTTCTGGAAACACCATATATTTT.

V usage is TRBV30 and J usage is TRBJ2-2, with a tentative D call TRBD1 (6 bases). The CDR3 consists of 13 residues. Trimming removed 4 bases from V and 6 bases from J, with 12 bases in between. CDR1 is GTSNPN and CDR2 is SVGIG in the germline V gene (reference sequence). The CDR3 DNA reads as TGTGCCTGGAATCAGGGGAAAGCCGGGGAGCTGTTTTTT. Encoded protein: CAWNQGKAGELFF.

This clonotype was counted only a few times. This rearrangement joins TRBV24-1 to TRBJ1-2, with 9 bases identical to TRBD1. The CDR3 has 14 amino acids. The germline gives CDR1 KGHDR, CDR2 SFDVKD. V was pared by 5 bases and J by 4 bases, with 4 bases of the junction left unmatched. CDR3 loop: CATSGQGEAYGYTF. CDR3 nucleotides: TGTGCCACCAGTGGACAGGGGGAGGCCTATGGCTACACCTTC.

This clonotype occurred a few times. The gene calls are TRBV20-1 and TRBJ2-7; D uncertain. Trimming cost V 0 bases and J 5 bases, with 5 bases left between them. Germline V gene sequence: CDR1 DFQATT, CDR2 SNEGSKA (reference sequence). The CDR3 extends over 11 amino acids. Here the CDR3 DNA reads TGCAGTGCTAGAGATCAACACGAGCAGTACTTC. As protein: CSARDQHEQYF.